The 21 T cell receptor beta chains below come from one sample, sequenced in a study of blood T cell repertoires in COVID-19. Profiling relied on immunoSEQ multiplex PCR, and the TCRdb table lists in-frame clones only, not all of them. The repertoire includes approximately 360,000 clones, under 85% of them detected once, and around 5% sits in the top ten. The sample comprised PBMCs or T cells enriched from blood (not recorded which). The receptors originated from a woman aged 50 to 60 who had recovered from COVID-19.

The gene calls are TRBV6-6 and TRBJ1-2, with 11 bases aligning to TRBD1. V trimming: 4 bases; J trimming: 7 bases; junction bases outside the gene matches: 5. The CDR3 runs to 14 residues. Germline CDR1 and CDR2: MNHNY and SVGAGI (reference sequence). This CDR3 is CASSSGTGGAGYTF. The DNA for the CDR3 is TGTGCCAGCAGTTCCGGGACAGGGGGAGCTGGCTACACCTTC.

The chain carries TRBV19 and TRBJ2-2; 7 bases match TRBD1. CDR3 size: 16 residues. CDR1 is LNHDA and CDR2 is SQIVND in the germline V gene (reference sequence). J gave up 3 bases and V 7 bases, and 11 bases lay outside the gene matches. Written as DNA, the CDR3 is TGTGCCAGTATGGTAGGGGGCGGTCCCGACACCGGGGAGCTGTTTTTT. It encodes CASMVGGGPDTGELFF.

This clone turned up a few times. V and J are TRBV5-6 and TRBJ1-2; D uncertain. The CDR3 has 17 residues. V lost 0 bases and J 0 bases, leaving 15 bases between the germline ends. Looked up from germline, CDR1 is SGHDT and CDR2 is YYEEEE. The CDR3 protein is CASSLEWSGWSNYGYTF. The CDR3 DNA reads as TGTGCCAGCAGCTTGGAATGGTCGGGGTGGTCTAACTATGGCTACACCTTC.

This clone was counted only a few times. The J gene is TRBJ2-1, the V gene TRBV7-2; no reliable D call. The V and J ends lost 1 base and 7 bases respectively, with 11 bases between them. Per germline, CDR1 SGHTA and CDR2 FQGNSA. The CDR3 is 14 amino acids. The CDR3, as DNA: TGTGCCAGCAGCTTAGACAGCCGTAGGAATGAGCAGTTCTTC. As protein: CASSLDSRRNEQFF.

The chain has TRBV3-1 (or the pseudogene TRBV3-2) and TRBJ1-1; D unresolved. Per the germline V gene, CDR1 is LGHDT and CDR2 is YNNKEL (reference sequence). CDR3 length equals 14 residues. Between the trimmed V and J ends, which lost 4 bases and 1 base, there was a span of 10 bases. As DNA, the CDR3 is TGTGCCAGCAGCCCATGGCGGGGGAACACTGAAGCTTTCTTT. Its translation: CASSPWRGNTEAFF.

This clone was seen a single time. The V gene is TRBV5-1, the J gene TRBJ1-1, with TRBD1 matching over 9 bases. There are 15 residues in the CDR3. Germline trimming cut 4 bases from V and 6 bases from J; bases unmatched to any gene: 10. The V gene's germline CDR1 is SGHRS and CDR2 YFSETQ. Here the CDR3 reads CASSLYRDRVAEAFF. The CDR3 nucleotides read TGCGCCAGCAGCCTGTACCGGGACAGGGTGGCTGAAGCTTTCTTT.

The V call is TRBV29-1, the J call TRBJ1-2; TRBD1 aligns across 12 bases. CDR3 length equals 15 residues. CDR1 SQVTM and CDR2 ANQGSEA come from the germline V gene. With 4 bases clipped from V and 8 bases from J, the junction kept 11 bases outside the gene matches. CDR3 coding DNA: TGCAGCGTTGCCGTTACCGGGACAGGGGGCGGCGGCTACACCTTC. Translation: CSVAVTGTGGGGYTF.

The chain carries TRBV19 and TRBJ1-2, with 7 bases aligning to TRBD1. Trimming took 3 bases from V and 3 from J; bases not matched to a gene: 7. CDR1 is LNHDA and CDR2 is SQIVND in the germline V gene (reference sequence). The CDR3 spans 15 residues. The CDR3 DNA sequence: TGTGCCAGTAGTATCGCGGTAGGGACAGACTATGGCTACACCTTC. This gives the protein CASSIAVGTDYGYTF.

This chain uses TRBV7-6 with TRBJ2-2; the D gene is possibly TRBD2 (6 bases). Trimming left V 5 bases short and J 2 bases short, with 9 bases between. The V gene's germline CDR1 is SGHVS and CDR2 FNYEAQ. This CDR3 has 14 residues. This CDR3 reads CASSRDFNTGELFF. The CDR3, as DNA: TGTGCCAGCAGCCGGGACTTCAACACCGGGGAGCTGTTTTTT.

The chain couples TRBV19 to TRBJ1-5; D not certain. V lost 3 bases to trimming and J lost 3 bases, with 9 bases between them. The CDR3 consists of 14 residues. In germline, CDR1 is LNHDA, CDR2 SQIVND (reference sequence). CDR3: CASSIGINNQPQHF. In DNA form, the CDR3 reads TGTGCCAGTAGTATCGGGATTAACAATCAGCCCCAGCATTTT.

As concerns this clone: Other DNA sequences within the sample encode an identical CDR3. The chain carries TRBV5-5 and TRBJ2-1, with 10 nucleotides matching TRBD2. Germline V gives CDR1 SGHKS, CDR2 YYEKEE (reference sequence). V lost 0 bases, J lost 4 bases, and 4 bases stayed unmatched. CDR3 length: 16 residues. CDR3 in amino acids: CASSLGLAGVYNEQFF. DNA for the CDR3: TGTGCCAGCAGCTTGGGGCTAGCGGGGGTGTACAATGAGCAGTTCTTC.

The genes are TRBV27 and TRBJ1-2, with D perhaps TRBD1 (5 bases). CDR3 length: 16 amino acids. The V gene lost 6 bases and the J gene lost 4 bases, with 21 bases spanning the gap. CDR1 and CDR2 from the germline V gene are MNHEY and SMNVEV (reference sequence). The CDR3 DNA reads TGTGCCAGCAGACCACTTCCGGGACTTCGGGGCTATGGCTACACCTTC. This sequence encodes CASRPLPGLRGYGYTF.

The rearrangement joins TRBV7-9 to TRBJ1-2; D is perhaps TRBD1 (6 bases). V was trimmed by 4 bases and J by 3 bases, leaving 21 bases between them. The CDR3 contains 17 residues. Per germline, CDR1 SEHNR and CDR2 FQNEAQ (reference sequence). The CDR3 is CASSSSATGKGDYGYTF. The CDR3 coding sequence is TGTGCCAGCAGCTCTTCCGCGACAGGCAAGGGCGACTATGGCTACACCTTC.

The chain joins TRBV2 to TRBJ1-2, with 9 nucleotides matching TRBD1. CDR3 length equals 15 residues. With V trimmed by 6 bases and J by 2 bases, 7 bases remained unmatched. Per the germline V gene, CDR1 is SNHLY and CDR2 is FYNNEI. CDR3 amino acids: CASRPGQGGNYGYTF. The CDR3 DNA follows: TGTGCCAGCAGGCCGGGACAGGGAGGCAACTATGGCTACACCTTC.

The CDR3 DNA is TGCGCCAGCAGCTTGGTACTAGCGGGGTCCACAGATACGCAGTATTTT. This gives the protein CASSLVLAGSTDTQYF. This rearrangement joins TRBV5-1 to TRBJ2-3; 10 bases fit TRBD2. This CDR3 contains 16 residues. The germline CDR1 and CDR2 sequences are SGHRS and YFSETQ. With V trimmed by 0 bases and J by 2 bases, 3 bases remained unmatched.

This clone occurred a few times. The chain couples TRBV2 to TRBJ2-7; D uncertain. This CDR3 has 15 amino acids. Germline values: CDR1 SNHLY, CDR2 FYNNEI. Trimming took off 0 bases at V and 2 bases at J, with 11 bases between the two ends. CDR3 sequence: CASSEALQVPYEQYF. CDR3 DNA: TGTGCCAGCAGTGAAGCGCTTCAGGTACCCTACGAGCAGTACTTC.

The genes are TRBV19 and TRBJ1-2; TRBD1 aligns across 10 bases. The CDR3 loop spans 14 amino acids. From germline, CDR1 is LNHDA and CDR2 SQIVND (reference sequence). Germline trimming cut 1 base from V and 8 bases from J; bases unmatched to any gene: 4. CDR3 coding DNA: TGTGCCAGTAGTATAGGGGACAGGGGAATGGGCTACACCTTC. This sequence encodes CASSIGDRGMGYTF.

The gene calls are TRBV5-1 and TRBJ1-5; TRBD1 might be the D (5 bases). Between the trimmed V and J ends, which lost 5 bases and 0 bases, there was a span of 12 bases. Germline values: CDR1 SGHRS, CDR2 YFSETQ. The CDR3 runs 15 residues. The CDR3 DNA is TGCGCCAGCAGACAGGACGGACATAGCAATCAGCCCCAGCATTTT. Its protein is CASRQDGHSNQPQHF.

The chain is built from TRBV27 and TRBJ2-3; weak D call: TRBD2 (7 bases). V lost 3 bases to trimming and J lost 6 bases, with 40 bases between them. Germline loops: CDR1 MNHEY, CDR2 SMNVEV (reference sequence). This CDR3 comprises 23 residues. The CDR3 protein is CASSLFSSRGAGARPGKGDTQYF. The CDR3, as DNA: TGTGCCAGCAGTTTGTTTTCTTCTCGTGGGGCGGGGGCGCGACCGGGTAAGGGGGATACGCAGTATTTT.

The CDR3 DNA follows: TGTGCCAGCAGCTTGGCTATTTCAGGGTACACTGAAGCTTTCTTT. This sequence encodes CASSLAISGYTEAFF. The chain recombines TRBV5-8 with TRBJ1-1, with D perhaps TRBD1 (5 bases). This CDR3 is 15 amino acids long. Germline values: CDR1 SGHTS, CDR2 YDEGEE. Trimming stripped 0 bases from V and 3 bases from J, with 12 bases between.

The chain has TRBV6-4 and TRBJ2-2; 9 bases fit TRBD2. V was clipped by 2 bases and J by 2 bases; unmatched bases: 9. The CDR3 is made up of 18 amino acids. CDR1 is MRHNA and CDR2 is SNTAGT in the germline V gene. CDR3 in amino acids: CASSDGISGSSNTGELFF. The CDR3, as DNA: TGTGCCAGCAGTGACGGTATTAGCGGGAGTTCAAACACCGGGGAGCTGTTTTTT.